A single sample gave rise to the 29 T cell receptor beta chains below, sequenced in a study of T cells after yellow fever vaccination. MiXCR was run by TCRdb on the 5' RACE reads, yielding one entry per CDR3 protein. The sample includes some 120,000 distinct CDR3 sequences, roughly 8.9% seen only once; the top ten take around 25%. The input for sequencing was CD8+ T cells sorted from PBMCs, taken 45 days after the yellow fever booster vaccination. These receptors all come from a man aged 25-40 years who received the YFV17D yellow fever vaccine.

The CDR3 spells CALRTDRGVWANVLTF. In DNA, the CDR3 is TGTGCCCTGCGGACAGATCGGGGGGTCTGGGCCAACGTCCTGACTTTC. V and J are TRBV19 and TRBJ2-6, with D perhaps TRBD2 (7 bases). CDR1 and CDR2 from the germline V gene are LNHDA and SQIVND (reference sequence). V dropped 11 bases and J dropped 5 bases, with 22 bases sitting between them. The CDR3 has 16 residues.

With regard to this clonotype: Since a much larger clone is just one base distant, this may be a read error. The chain couples TRBV20-1 to TRBJ2-5; D gene uncertain. The length of the CDR3 is 15 residues. Germline lookup yields CDR1 DFQATT and CDR2 SNEGSKA (reference sequence). The CDR3: CCARGPAEYQETQYF. The DNA of the CDR3 is TGCTGTGCTAGAGGCCCAGCAGAGTACCAAGAGACCCAGTACTTC.

This clonotype was detected a few times. The chain employs TRBV24-1 and TRBJ2-2; perhaps D is TRBD1 or TRBD2 (5 bases each). This CDR3 is 16 amino acids long. Germline loops: CDR1 KGHDR, CDR2 SFDVKD. The ends were cut back, 9 bases at V and 2 bases at J, with 18 bases in the middle. The CDR3 coding sequence is TGTGCCACCTCTACGGGGCATTTACTTAACACCGGGGAGCTGTTTTTT. It encodes CATSTGHLLNTGELFF.

The sample holds many counts of this clonotype. The chain links TRBV5-5 to TRBJ2-7, with D possibly being TRBD1 (5 bases). Germline V gene sequence: CDR1 SGHKS, CDR2 YYEKEE (reference sequence). Between the trimmed V and J ends, which lost 0 bases and 5 bases, there was a span of 15 bases. The CDR3 extends over 15 amino acids. The CDR3 here is CASSLARQPVNEQYF. The CDR3 DNA is TGTGCCAGCAGCTTGGCCAGACAGCCTGTTAACGAGCAGTACTTC.

This clonotype was counted between two and nine times. The V call is TRBV7-9, the J call TRBJ2-1, with D perhaps matching TRBD2 (5 bases). The CDR3 contains 13 residues. Trimming stripped 5 bases from V and 5 bases from J, with 10 bases between. The V gene's germline CDR1 is SEHNR and CDR2 FQNEAQ (reference sequence). CDR3 nucleotide sequence: TGTGCCAGCAGCCCGGACTGGGACAATGAGCAGTTCTTC. Translation gives CASSPDWDNEQFF. The complete variable domain, with remaining parts taken from reference TRBV7-9 and TRBJ2-1, reads DTGVSQNPRHKITKRGQNVTFRCDPISEHNRLYWYRQTLGQGPEFLTYFQNEAQLEKSRLLSDRFSAERPKGSFSTLEIQRTEQGDSAMYLCASSPDWDNEQFFGPGTRLTVL.

V and J are TRBV7-9 and TRBJ1-1, with a weak D call TRBD1 (5 bases). Germline CDR1 and CDR2: SEHNR and FQNEAQ (reference sequence). The CDR3 runs to 14 residues. Between the trimmed V and J ends, which lost 5 bases and 1 base, there was a span of 11 bases. In DNA, the CDR3 is TGTGCCAGCAGCGCGATTGGGGGGAACACTGAAGCTTTCTTT. This codes for CASSAIGGNTEAFF.

The rearrangement joins TRBV3-1 to TRBJ2-2, with 8 bases that match TRBD2. Germline CDR1 and CDR2: LGHDT and YNNKEL (reference sequence). There are 15 residues in the CDR3. The trim removed 7 bases at V and 9 bases at J, leaving 13 bases unmatched. The CDR3 region has the DNA TGTGCCAGCACACCGGGACTAGGGGTGTCCCGGGAGCTGTTTTTT. Amino acid sequence: CASTPGLGVSRELFF.

This clonotype was counted between two and nine times. The rearrangement uses TRBV6-1 and TRBJ2-7; D uncertain. Germline values: CDR1 MNHNS, CDR2 SASEGT. There are 15 residues in the CDR3. The V gene lost 6 bases and the J gene lost 0 bases, with 15 bases spanning the gap. The CDR3 is CASRPSEAPSYEQYF. The CDR3, as DNA: TGTGCCAGCAGGCCCTCGGAAGCCCCCTCCTACGAGCAGTACTTC.

The sample holds many counts of this clonotype. The CDR3 is CASSYGQETQYF. The DNA of the CDR3 is TGTGCCAGCAGTTACGGCCAAGAGACCCAGTACTTC. The chain is built from TRBV6-5 and TRBJ2-5; D gene unclear. Trimming pared 2 bases from V and 1 base from J, leaving 2 bases between. Germline V CDR1 and CDR2: MNHEY, SVGAGI. The CDR3 covers 12 residues.

This clonotype was seen at least ten times. The chain carries TRBV15 and TRBJ2-7; no firm D call. The V gene's germline CDR1 is LNHNV and CDR2 YYDKDF (reference sequence). This CDR3 has 14 residues. The V end lost 0 bases, the J end lost 0 bases, and 6 bases lay between the germline ends. CDR3 in DNA: TGTGCCACCAGCAGAGATGGGGACTCCTACGAGCAGTACTTC. Its translation is CATSRDGDSYEQYF.

This clonotype came up many times. This rearrangement joins TRBV20-1 to TRBJ2-4; unclear D gene. CDR3 length: 13 amino acids. The germline gives CDR1 DFQATT, CDR2 SNEGSKA (reference sequence). V lost 3 bases and J lost 6, with 12 bases in between. CDR3 residues: CSARPGLANIQYF. The CDR3 DNA reads as TGCAGTGCTAGGCCAGGTCTGGCAAACATTCAGTACTTC.

This clonotype has more than one count but fewer than ten. The V and J genes are TRBV30 and TRBJ1-2; D not certain. CDR3 length equals 13 residues. V was shortened by 0 bases and J by 8 bases, with 13 bases between the two germline ends. Germline values: CDR1 GTSNPN, CDR2 SVGIG (reference sequence). CDR3 protein: CAWSVFVGMGYTF. In DNA form, the CDR3 reads TGTGCCTGGAGTGTTTTTGTCGGTATGGGCTACACCTTC.

This clonotype has at least ten counts. V is TRBV7-9 and J is TRBJ2-1; 7 bases align to TRBD1. Per germline, CDR1 SEHNR and CDR2 FQNEAQ (reference sequence). This CDR3 is built from 13 residues. Germline trimming cut 5 bases from V and 12 bases from J; bases unmatched to any gene: 10. CDR3 coding DNA: TGTGCCAGCAGCCCATCGACAGGGCACGGGCAGTTCTTC. It codes for CASSPSTGHGQFF.

This clonotype was seen only a few times. This rearrangement joins TRBV28 to TRBJ2-7, with D perhaps TRBD1 (5 bases). In germline, CDR1 is MDHEN, CDR2 SYDVKM. V lost 6 bases to trimming and J lost 0 bases, with 12 bases between them. This CDR3 region has 14 residues. The CDR3 DNA is TGTGCCAGCAGGTTGCAGGGAATCTCCTACGAGCAGTACTTC. Its translation is CASRLQGISYEQYF.

A remark on this clonotype: With a much larger clone just one base away, this may be a read error. The chain uses TRBV12-3 or TRBV12-4 and TRBJ2-1; 9 bases fit TRBD2. The CDR3 has 16 amino acids. CDR3 residues: CASSLMLTSGYNEQSF. CDR3 nucleotides: TGTGCCAGCAGTTTAATGTTGACTAGCGGATACAATGAGCAGTCCTTC.

This clonotype was seen at least ten times. The chain joins TRBV6-2 or TRBV6-3 to TRBJ2-7, with a possible D match to TRBD1 (5 bases). The length of the CDR3 is 13 residues. CDR1 and CDR2 from the germline V gene are MNHEY and SVGEGT. V shed 0 bases and J shed 4 bases, with 7 bases lying between them. The CDR3 sequence is CASSYSAGYEQYF. As DNA, the CDR3 is TGTGCCAGCAGTTACTCGGCAGGGTACGAGCAGTACTTC.

CDR3 residues: CASSLEEVAGGNEQYF. The CDR3 coding sequence is TGTGCCAGCAGCTTAGAGGAGGTAGCGGGAGGAAACGAGCAGTACTTC. This chain connects TRBV7-8 to TRBJ2-7; 10 bases agree with TRBD2. This CDR3 contains 16 residues. Trimming took 1 base from V and 5 from J; bases not matched to a gene: 8. Germline loops: CDR1 SGHVS, CDR2 FQNEAQ. The full variable domain, in which reference TRBV7-8 and TRBJ2-7 provide the parts outside the CDR3, is GAGVSQSPRYKVAKRGQDVALRCDPISGHVSLFWYQQALGQGPEFLTYFQNEAQLDKSGLPSDRFFAERPEGSVSTLKIQRTQQEDSAVYLCASSLEEVAGGNEQYFGPGTRLTVT.

There are a few counts of this clonotype. The chain uses TRBV15 and TRBJ2-1, with D perhaps assigned TRBD1 or TRBD2 (6 bases each). V shed 3 bases and J shed 0 bases, with 12 bases lying between them. CDR3 size: 16 residues. From germline, CDR1 is LNHNV and CDR2 YYDKDF (reference sequence). This CDR3 reads CATSRGGLSSYNEQFF. The CDR3 DNA follows: TGTGCCACCAGCAGGGGGGGCTTGAGCTCCTACAATGAGCAGTTCTTC.

At least ten counts were recorded for this clonotype. The genes are TRBV6-1 and TRBJ2-5; TRBD2 matches at 11 bases. V gave up 4 bases and J gave up 5 bases; unmatched junction bases: 6. The CDR3 runs 15 residues. CDR1 and CDR2 from the germline V gene are MNHNS and SASEGT. CDR3 region: CASSVAGGPGETQYF. CDR3 sequence (DNA): TGTGCCAGCAGTGTAGCGGGAGGGCCGGGTGAGACCCAGTACTTC.

This clonotype was counted ten times or more. The rearrangement joins TRBV4-3 to TRBJ2-1; 8 bases map to TRBD2. The CDR3 contains 15 residues. The ends lost 1 base at V and 4 bases at J; junction bases unmatched: 3. Germline CDR1 is LGHNA and CDR2 is YSLEER. The CDR3 protein is CASSQGLARYNEQFF. The CDR3, as DNA: TGCGCCAGCAGCCAAGGACTAGCGAGGTACAATGAGCAGTTCTTC.

This clonotype came up many times. The J gene is TRBJ2-5, the V gene TRBV7-9; 8 nucleotides match TRBD1. This CDR3 comprises 13 residues. Germline loops: CDR1 SEHNR, CDR2 FQNEAQ (reference sequence). V shed 6 bases, J shed 4 bases, and the junction held 4 bases outside the gene matches. CDR3 region: CASRKTGGETQYF. In DNA form, the CDR3 reads TGTGCCAGCAGGAAAACAGGGGGAGAGACCCAGTACTTC.

This clonotype was seen many times. The chain links TRBV20-1 to TRBJ2-5, with 12 bases lining up with TRBD2. This CDR3 comprises 18 residues. Germline lookup yields CDR1 DFQATT and CDR2 SNEGSKA (reference sequence). J was trimmed by 5 bases and V by 0 bases; bases with no gene match: 13. The CDR3 spells CSARDPPTSGSPAETQYF. The CDR3 bases are TGCAGTGCTAGAGATCCGCCGACTAGCGGGAGCCCCGCGGAGACCCAGTACTTC.

This clonotype was seen more than once but under ten times. The chain has TRBV20-1 and TRBJ2-7, with D possibly TRBD2 on 5 matching bases. The CDR3 has 12 residues. The germline V and J ends were trimmed by 6 bases and 6 bases, with 15 bases remaining between them. In germline, CDR1 is DFQATT, CDR2 SNEGSKA (reference sequence). The DNA of the CDR3 is TGCAGTGCCCGCTGGGCGGGCTCCGAGCAGTACTTC. Translating it yields CSARWAGSEQYF.

This clonotype has at least ten counts. The V gene is TRBV12-3 or TRBV12-4, the J gene TRBJ2-5; 15 positions agree with TRBD2. The J segment lost 7 bases and the V segment lost 10 bases, leaving 16 bases of the junction unmatched. The CDR3 extends over 17 amino acids. CDR3: CATHGTSGRKFNGTQYF. The CDR3 DNA sequence: TGTGCCACCCACGGGACTAGCGGGAGGAAGTTCAATGGGACCCAGTACTTC.

This clonotype was counted at least ten times. This sequence joins TRBV24-1 and TRBJ2-2, with 12 nucleotides matching TRBD1. The CDR3 extends over 16 amino acids. CDR1 and CDR2 from the germline V gene are KGHDR and SFDVKD. V dropped 3 bases and J dropped 5; count of bases not matched to a gene: 3. The CDR3 bases are TGTGCCACCAGTGATCCGGGACAGGGGGCTACCGGGGAGCTGTTTTTT. It translates to CATSDPGQGATGELFF.

This clonotype has ten or more counts. This chain joins TRBV5-1 and TRBJ2-1; no clear D gene. The V gene's germline CDR1 is SGHRS and CDR2 YFSETQ. The CDR3 has 13 residues. Trimming stripped 3 bases from V and 2 bases from J, with 6 bases between. The CDR3 DNA sequence: TGCGCCAGCAGCTCTCGCCCCTACAATGAGCAGTTCTTC. Translated: CASSSRPYNEQFF.

This clonotype was seen more than once but under ten times. The chain couples TRBV5-1 to TRBJ2-7; perhaps TRBD1 as D (6 bases). Germline assignment: CDR1 SGHRS and CDR2 YFSETQ. Trimming took off 3 bases at V and 2 bases at J, with 15 bases between the two ends. The CDR3 has 15 residues. CDR3 sequence (DNA): TGCGCCAGCAGCTGGGGGCCAGGGGACGCCTACGAGCAGTACTTC. This translates into CASSWGPGDAYEQYF.

This clonotype was observed a few times. A much more abundant neighbour one base away suggests this may be a read error. The chain couples TRBV12-3 or TRBV12-4 to TRBJ2-3; D uncertain. V shed 6 bases and J shed 4 bases, with 2 bases lying between them. The CDR3 is 10 residues long. The CDR3 DNA is TGTGCCAGCAGATCAGATACGCAGTATTTT. It encodes CASRSDTQYF.

This clonotype showed up many times. V gene TRBV30 combines with J gene TRBJ2-7, with 11 bases that match TRBD2. V lost 3 bases to trimming and J lost 2 bases; unmatched junction nucleotides: 6. The CDR3 length is 15 residues. Germline V CDR1 and CDR2: GTSNPN, SVGIG (reference sequence). CDR3 loop: CAWRPTSGSPYEQYF. As DNA, the CDR3 is TGTGCCTGGAGACCCACTAGCGGGAGCCCCTACGAGCAGTACTTC.